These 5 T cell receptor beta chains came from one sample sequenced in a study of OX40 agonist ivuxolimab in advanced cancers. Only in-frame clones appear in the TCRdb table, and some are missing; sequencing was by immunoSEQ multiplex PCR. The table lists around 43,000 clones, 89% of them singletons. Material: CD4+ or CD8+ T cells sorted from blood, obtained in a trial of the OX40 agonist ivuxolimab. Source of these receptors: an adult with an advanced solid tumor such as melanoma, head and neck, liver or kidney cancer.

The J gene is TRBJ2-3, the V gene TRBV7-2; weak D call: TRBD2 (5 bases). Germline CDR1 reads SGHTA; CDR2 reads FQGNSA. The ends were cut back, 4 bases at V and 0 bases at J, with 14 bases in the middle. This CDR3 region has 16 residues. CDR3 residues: CASSYRRKISTDTQYF. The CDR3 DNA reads TGTGCCAGCAGCTATCGGAGGAAGATTAGCACAGATACGCAGTATTTT.

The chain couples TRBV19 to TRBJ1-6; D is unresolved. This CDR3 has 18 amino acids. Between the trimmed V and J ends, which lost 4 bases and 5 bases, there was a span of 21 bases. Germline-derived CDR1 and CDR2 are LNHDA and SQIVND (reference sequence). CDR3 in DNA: TGTGCCAGTAGTACCCTACAATTAGCGAAGACGGATAATTCACCCCTCCACTTT. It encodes CASSTLQLAKTDNSPLHF.

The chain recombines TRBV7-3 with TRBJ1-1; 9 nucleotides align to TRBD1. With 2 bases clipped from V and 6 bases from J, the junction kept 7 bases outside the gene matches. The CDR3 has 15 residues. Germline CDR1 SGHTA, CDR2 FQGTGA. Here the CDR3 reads CASSLGGQGVAEAFF. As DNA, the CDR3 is TGTGCCAGCAGCTTAGGGGGACAGGGAGTTGCTGAAGCTTTCTTT.

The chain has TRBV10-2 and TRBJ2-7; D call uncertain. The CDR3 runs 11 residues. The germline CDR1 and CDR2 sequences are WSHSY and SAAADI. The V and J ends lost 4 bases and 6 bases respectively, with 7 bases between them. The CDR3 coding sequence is TGCGCCAGCAGTGTAAGCGCCGAGCAGTACTTC. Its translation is CASSVSAEQYF.

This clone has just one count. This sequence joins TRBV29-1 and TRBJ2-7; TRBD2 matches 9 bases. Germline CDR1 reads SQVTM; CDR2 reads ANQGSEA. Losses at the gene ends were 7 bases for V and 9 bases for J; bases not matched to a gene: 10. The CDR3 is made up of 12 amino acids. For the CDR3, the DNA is TGCAGCGCCCCCAAAGCGGGAGGAGGGCAGTACTTC. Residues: CSAPKAGGGQYF.